This TCR beta chain emerged from a study of blood T cells in healthy people across ages. As for the study in general: About one barcoded beta molecule per two T cells was captured by template switching.

Study-wide results and caveats: Unsorted PBMC input precluded a conclusive naive versus antigen-experienced comparison. In older individuals, TCR beta diversity per million T cells was lower, falling roughly linearly with age.

At least ten counts were recorded for this clonotype. The antigen is unknown. PCR was performed a second time for about 7 to 12 cycles using a sample-barcoded 5' primer and a J-beta primer mix. Tagging of each cDNA molecule was performed by a template-switch adaptor with 12 random nucleotides. TCRdb reprocessed the 5' RACE reads via MiXCR and lists one record per CDR3 protein. Among 550,000 to 800,000 distinct CDR3 sequences listed, roughly 32% were seen once. V was pared by 4 bases and J by 3 bases, with 8 bases of the junction left unmatched. The germline CDR1 and CDR2 sequences are SGHRS and YFSETQ. This CDR3 is built from 15 residues.

This receptor was obtained from a woman older than 75 in good health. What was sequenced was blood. The rearrangement links TRBV5-1 to TRBJ2-5, with 8 bases fitting TRBD1. The CDR3 protein is CASSISGGSEETQYF. The CDR3 bases are TGCGCCAGCAGCATATCAGGGGGCAGTGAAGAGACCCAGTACTTC.